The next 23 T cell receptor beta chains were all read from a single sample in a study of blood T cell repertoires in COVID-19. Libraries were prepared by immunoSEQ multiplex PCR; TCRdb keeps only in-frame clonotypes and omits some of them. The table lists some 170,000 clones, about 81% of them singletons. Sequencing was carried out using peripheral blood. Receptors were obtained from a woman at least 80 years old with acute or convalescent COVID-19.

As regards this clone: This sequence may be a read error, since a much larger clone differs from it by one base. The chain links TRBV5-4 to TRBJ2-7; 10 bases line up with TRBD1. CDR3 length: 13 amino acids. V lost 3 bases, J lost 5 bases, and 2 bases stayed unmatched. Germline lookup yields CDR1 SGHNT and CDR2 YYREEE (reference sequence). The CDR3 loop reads CASSSGTGDEQYF. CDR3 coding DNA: TGTGCCAGCAGCTCCGGGACAGGGGACGAGCAGTACTTC.

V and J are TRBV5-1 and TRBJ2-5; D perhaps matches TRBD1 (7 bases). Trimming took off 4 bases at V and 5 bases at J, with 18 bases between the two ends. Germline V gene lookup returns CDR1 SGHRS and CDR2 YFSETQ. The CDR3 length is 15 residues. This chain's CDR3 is CASSLEGAGRETQYF. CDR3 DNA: TGCGCCAGCAGCCTGGAGGGGGCCGGGCGGGAGACCCAGTACTTC.

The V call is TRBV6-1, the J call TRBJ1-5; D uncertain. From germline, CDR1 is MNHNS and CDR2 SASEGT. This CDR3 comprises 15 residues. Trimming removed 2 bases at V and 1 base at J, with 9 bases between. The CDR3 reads CASSESRPSNQPQHF. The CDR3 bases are TGTGCCAGCAGTGAAAGCAGGCCAAGCAATCAGCCCCAGCATTTT.

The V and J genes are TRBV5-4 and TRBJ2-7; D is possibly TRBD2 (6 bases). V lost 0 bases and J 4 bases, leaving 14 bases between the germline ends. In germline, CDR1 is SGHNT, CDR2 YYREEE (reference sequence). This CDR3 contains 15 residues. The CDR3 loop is CASSLAREGRYEQYF. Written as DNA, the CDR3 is TGTGCCAGCAGCTTGGCCAGGGAAGGGAGGTACGAGCAGTACTTC. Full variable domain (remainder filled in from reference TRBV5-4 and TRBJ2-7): ETGVTQSPTHLIKTRGQQVTLRCSSQSGHNTVSWYQQALGQGPQFIFQYYREEENGRGNFPPRFSGLQFPNYSSELNVNALELDDSALYLCASSLAREGRYEQYFGPGTRLTVT.

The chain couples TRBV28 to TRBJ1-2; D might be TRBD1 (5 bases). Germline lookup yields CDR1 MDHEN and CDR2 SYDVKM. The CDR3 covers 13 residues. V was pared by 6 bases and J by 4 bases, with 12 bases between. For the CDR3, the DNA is TGTGCCAGCAGACCGACAGCCGGCTATGGCTACACCTTC. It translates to CASRPTAGYGYTF.

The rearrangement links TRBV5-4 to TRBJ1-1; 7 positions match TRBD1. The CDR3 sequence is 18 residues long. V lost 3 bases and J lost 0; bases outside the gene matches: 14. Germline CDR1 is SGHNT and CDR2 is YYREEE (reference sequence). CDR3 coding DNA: TGTGCCAGCAGCTCGGGGGGGACAGCCTCTATATTGAACACTGAAGCTTTCTTT. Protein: CASSSGGTASILNTEAFF.

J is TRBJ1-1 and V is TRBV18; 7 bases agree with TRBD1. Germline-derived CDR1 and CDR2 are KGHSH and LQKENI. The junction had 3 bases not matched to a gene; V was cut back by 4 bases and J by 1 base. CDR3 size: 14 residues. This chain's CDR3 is CASSLGTENTEAFF. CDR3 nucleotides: TGTGCCAGCTCACTGGGGACAGAGAACACTGAAGCTTTCTTT.

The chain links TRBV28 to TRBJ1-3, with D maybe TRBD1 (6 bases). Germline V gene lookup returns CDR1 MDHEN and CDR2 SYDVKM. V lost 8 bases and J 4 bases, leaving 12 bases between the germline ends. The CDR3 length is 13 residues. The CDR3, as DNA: TGTGCCAGCGCTAACAGGGCCGGAAACACCATATATTTT. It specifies CASANRAGNTIYF.

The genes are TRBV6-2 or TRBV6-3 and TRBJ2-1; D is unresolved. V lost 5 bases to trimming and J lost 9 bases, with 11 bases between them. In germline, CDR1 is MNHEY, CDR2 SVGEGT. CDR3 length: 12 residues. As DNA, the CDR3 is TGTGCCAGCAGTCGAACAAGAGGTGAGCAGTTCTTC. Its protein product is CASSRTRGEQFF.

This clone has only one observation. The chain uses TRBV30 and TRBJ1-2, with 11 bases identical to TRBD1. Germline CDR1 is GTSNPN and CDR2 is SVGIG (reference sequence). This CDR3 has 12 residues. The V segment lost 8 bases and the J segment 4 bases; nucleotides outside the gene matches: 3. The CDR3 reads CAHGTGGYGYTF. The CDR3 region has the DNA TGTGCCCACGGGACAGGGGGCTATGGCTACACCTTC. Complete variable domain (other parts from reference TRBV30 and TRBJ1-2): SQTIHQWPATLVQPVGSPLSLECTVEGTSNPNLYWYRQAAGRGLQLLFYSVGIGQISSEVPQNLSASRPQDRQFILSSKKLLLSDSGFYLCAHGTGGYGYTFGSGTRLTVV.

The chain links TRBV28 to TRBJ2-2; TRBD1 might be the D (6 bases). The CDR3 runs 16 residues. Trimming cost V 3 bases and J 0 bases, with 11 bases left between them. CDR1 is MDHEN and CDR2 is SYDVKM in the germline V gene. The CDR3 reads CASSFRTAANTGELFF. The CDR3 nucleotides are TGTGCCAGCAGTTTTAGGACAGCCGCGAACACCGGGGAGCTGTTTTTT.

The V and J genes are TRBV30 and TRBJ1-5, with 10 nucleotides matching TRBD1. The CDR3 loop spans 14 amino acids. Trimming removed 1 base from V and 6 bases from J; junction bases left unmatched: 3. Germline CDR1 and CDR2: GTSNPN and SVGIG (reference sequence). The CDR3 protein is CAWSGTGGGQPQHF. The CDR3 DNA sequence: TGTGCCTGGAGTGGGACAGGGGGGGGTCAGCCCCAGCATTTT.

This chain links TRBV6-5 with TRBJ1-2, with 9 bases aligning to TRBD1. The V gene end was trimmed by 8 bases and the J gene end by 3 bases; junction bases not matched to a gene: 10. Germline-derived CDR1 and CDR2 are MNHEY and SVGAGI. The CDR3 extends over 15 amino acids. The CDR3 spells CASFTPGTGHYGYTF. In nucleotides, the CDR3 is TGTGCCAGCTTTACACCCGGGACAGGGCACTATGGCTACACCTTC.

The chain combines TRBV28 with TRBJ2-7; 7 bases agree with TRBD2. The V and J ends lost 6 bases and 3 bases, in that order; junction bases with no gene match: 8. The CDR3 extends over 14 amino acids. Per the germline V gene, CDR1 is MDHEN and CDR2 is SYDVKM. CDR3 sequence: CASRHTSDFYEQYF. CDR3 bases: TGTGCCAGCAGGCACACTAGCGACTTCTACGAGCAGTACTTC.

In DNA, the CDR3 is TGTGCCAGCAGCTCATGGACAGGGGGCCTCGAGACCCAGTACTTC. Translated, it gives CASSSWTGGLETQYF. This chain links TRBV7-9 with TRBJ2-5; 11 nucleotides match TRBD1. With V trimmed by 4 bases and J by 5 bases, 6 bases remained unmatched. The CDR3 consists of 15 residues. Germline loops: CDR1 SEHNR, CDR2 FQNEAQ (reference sequence). Variable domain in full (rest from reference TRBV7-9 and TRBJ2-5): DTGVSQNPRHKITKRGQNVTFRCDPISEHNRLYWYRQTLGQGPEFLTYFQNEAQLEKSRLLSDRFSAERPKGSFSTLEIQRTEQGDSAMYLCASSSWTGGLETQYFGPGTRLLVL.

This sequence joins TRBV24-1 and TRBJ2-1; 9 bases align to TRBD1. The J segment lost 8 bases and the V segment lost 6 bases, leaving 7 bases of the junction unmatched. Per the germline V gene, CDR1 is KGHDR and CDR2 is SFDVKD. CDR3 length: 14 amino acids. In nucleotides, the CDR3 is TGTGCCACCAGTAGCGCTGGGACAGGGTATGAGCAGTTCTTC. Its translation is CATSSAGTGYEQFF.

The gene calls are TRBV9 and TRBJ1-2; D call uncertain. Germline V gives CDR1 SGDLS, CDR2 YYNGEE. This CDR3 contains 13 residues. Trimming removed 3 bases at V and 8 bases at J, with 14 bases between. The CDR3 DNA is TGTGCCAGCAGCGGCGGAGGGTTACGGGGCTACACCTTC. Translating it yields CASSGGGLRGYTF.

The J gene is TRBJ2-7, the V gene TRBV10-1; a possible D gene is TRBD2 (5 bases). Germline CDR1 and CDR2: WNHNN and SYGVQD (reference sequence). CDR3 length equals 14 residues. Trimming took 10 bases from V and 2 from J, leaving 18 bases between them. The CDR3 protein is CANSPFDGTYEQYF. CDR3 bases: TGCGCCAACTCTCCATTCGACGGGACCTACGAGCAGTACTTC.

CDR3 amino acids: CASSSTGLGNEKLFF. For the CDR3, the DNA is TGTGCCAGCAGCTCGACGGGACTGGGGAATGAAAAACTGTTTTTT. This chain links TRBV5-4 with TRBJ1-4, with D maybe TRBD1 (5 bases). V lost 3 bases to trimming and J lost 5 bases, with 14 bases between them. Per the germline V gene, CDR1 is SGHNT and CDR2 is YYREEE (reference sequence). There are 15 residues in the CDR3.

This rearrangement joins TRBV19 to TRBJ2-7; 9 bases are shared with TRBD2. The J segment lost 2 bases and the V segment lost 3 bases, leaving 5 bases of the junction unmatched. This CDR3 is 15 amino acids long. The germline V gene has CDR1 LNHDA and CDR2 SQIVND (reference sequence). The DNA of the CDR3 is TGTGCCAGTAGTATTTTGGCTAGCGGGACCTACGAGCAGTACTTC. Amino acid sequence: CASSILASGTYEQYF.

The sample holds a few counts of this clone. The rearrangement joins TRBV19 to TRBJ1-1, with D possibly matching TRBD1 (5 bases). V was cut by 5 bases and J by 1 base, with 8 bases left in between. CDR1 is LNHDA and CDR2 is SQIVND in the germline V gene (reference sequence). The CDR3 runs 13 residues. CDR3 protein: CASSVDKNTEAFF. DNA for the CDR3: TGTGCCAGTAGTGTGGACAAGAACACTGAAGCTTTCTTT. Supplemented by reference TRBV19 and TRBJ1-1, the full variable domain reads DGGITQSPKYLFRKEGQNVTLSCEQNLNHDAMYWYRQDPGQGLRLIYYSQIVNDFQKGDIAEGYSVSREKKESFPLTVTSAQKNPTAFYLCASSVDKNTEAFFGQGTRLTVV.

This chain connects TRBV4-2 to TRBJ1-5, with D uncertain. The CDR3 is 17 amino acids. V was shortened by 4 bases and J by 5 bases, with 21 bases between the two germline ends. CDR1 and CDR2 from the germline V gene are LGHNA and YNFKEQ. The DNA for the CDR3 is TGTGCCAGCAGCCTCCCTTCTAGGAGGGTGAGGGATCAGCCCCAGCATTTT. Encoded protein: CASSLPSRRVRDQPQHF.

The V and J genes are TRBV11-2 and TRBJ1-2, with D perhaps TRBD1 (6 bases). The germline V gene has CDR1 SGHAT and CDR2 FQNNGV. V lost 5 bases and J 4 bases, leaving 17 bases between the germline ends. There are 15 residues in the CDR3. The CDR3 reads CASSEMGTPSYGYTF. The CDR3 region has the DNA TGTGCCAGCAGCGAGATGGGGACACCCTCCTATGGCTACACCTTC.